What follows is one T cell receptor beta chain and its context. Antigen specificity is unknown. V shed 3 bases and J shed 6 bases, with 14 bases lying between them. This CDR3 is built from 14 residues. Germline lookup yields CDR1 LNHDA and CDR2 SQIVND (reference sequence). Amplification used 60 Vbeta primers and 13 Jbeta primers. This table comes from immunoSEQ multiplex PCR, and its TCRdb copy is limited to in-frame clones, with some not included. There are tens of thousands of clones in the sample; nearly 80% occur only once, and 4.5% lies in the top ten. The sample comes from a study of cytomegalovirus exposure and HLA in healthy donors. The study's findings and limits: High specificity and sensitivity for cytomegalovirus status were reported for the classifier. The study dropped some indistinguishable V segments, TRBV6-2 and TRBV6-3 among them.

Material for sequencing was PBMCs. V usage is TRBV19 and J usage is TRBJ1-2, with TRBD1 as a possible D gene (5 bases). The TCR originated in a man aged 35 to 55 in good health and CMV-seronegative. The CDR3 reads CASSILAGTDGYTF. In DNA form, the CDR3 reads TGTGCCAGTAGTATCTTGGCGGGGACGGATGGCTACACCTTC.